This T cell receptor beta chain was recorded in a study of cytomegalovirus exposure and HLA in healthy donors. The PCR made use of 60 Vbeta and 13 Jbeta primers. Sequencing was performed with immunoSEQ multiplex PCR; in TCRdb, only in-frame clones are kept and a portion is missing. Its table records about 170,000 clones. Healthy people donating bone marrow made up the donors. Despite likely unrecorded immune exposures, the donors were nominally healthy at the time of sampling. The CDR3 runs to 16 residues. CDR1 LNHDA and CDR2 SQIVND come from the germline V gene (reference sequence). The junction had 13 bases not matched to a gene; V was cut back by 6 bases and J by 4 bases.

The J gene is TRBJ1-2, the V gene TRBV19; TRBD1 agrees at 8 bases. The sample taken for sequencing was PBMCs. This TCR was sampled from a woman between 18 and 30 years old in good health and CMV-seropositive. The CDR3 here is CASRPTRGQGLYGYTF. The CDR3 DNA sequence: TGTGCCAGTAGACCTACCAGAGGACAGGGTCTCTATGGCTACACCTTC.